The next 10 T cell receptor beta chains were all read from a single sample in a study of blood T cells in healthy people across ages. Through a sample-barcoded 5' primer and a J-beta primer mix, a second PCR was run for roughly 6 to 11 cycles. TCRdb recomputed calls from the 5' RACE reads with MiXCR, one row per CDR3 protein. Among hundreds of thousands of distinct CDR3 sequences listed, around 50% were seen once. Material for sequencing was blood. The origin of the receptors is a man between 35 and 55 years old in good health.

The CDR3: CSARAQLAGRSYEQYF. The DNA for the CDR3 is TGCAGTGCTAGAGCCCAGCTAGCGGGCAGAAGCTACGAGCAGTACTTC. The chain is built from TRBV20-1 and TRBJ2-7; 8 bases agree with TRBD2. The CDR3 totals 16 residues. Germline loops: CDR1 DFQATT, CDR2 SNEGSKA (reference sequence). After removal of 1 base from V and 3 bases from J, the junction contained 11 bases not matched to a gene.

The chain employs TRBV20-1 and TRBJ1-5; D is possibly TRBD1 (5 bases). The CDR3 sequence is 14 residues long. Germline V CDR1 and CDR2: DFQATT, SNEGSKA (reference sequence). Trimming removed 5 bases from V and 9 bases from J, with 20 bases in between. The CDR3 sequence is CSAQGDGPSGPQHF. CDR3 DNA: TGCAGTGCTCAAGGGGACGGACCGTCGGGGCCCCAGCATTTT.

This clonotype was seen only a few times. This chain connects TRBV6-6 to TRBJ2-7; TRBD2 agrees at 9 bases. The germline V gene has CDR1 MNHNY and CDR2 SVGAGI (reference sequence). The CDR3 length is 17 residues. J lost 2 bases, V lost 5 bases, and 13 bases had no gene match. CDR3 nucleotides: TGTGCCAGCAGTCCTACCGCGACTAGCGGTTTCCCCTACGAGCAGTACTTC. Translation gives CASSPTATSGFPYEQYF.

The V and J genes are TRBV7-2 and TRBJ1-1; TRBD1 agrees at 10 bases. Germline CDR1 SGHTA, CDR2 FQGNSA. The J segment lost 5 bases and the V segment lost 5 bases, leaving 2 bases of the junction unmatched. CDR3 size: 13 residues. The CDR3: CASSRDRGTEAFF. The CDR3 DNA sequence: TGTGCCAGCAGCCGGGACAGGGGTACTGAAGCTTTCTTT.

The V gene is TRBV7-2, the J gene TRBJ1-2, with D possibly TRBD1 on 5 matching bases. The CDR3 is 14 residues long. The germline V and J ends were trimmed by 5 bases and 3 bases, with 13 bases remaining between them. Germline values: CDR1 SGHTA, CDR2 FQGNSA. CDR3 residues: CASSTRTSDYGYTF. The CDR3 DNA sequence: TGTGCCAGCAGCACCCGGACATCGGACTATGGCTACACCTTC.

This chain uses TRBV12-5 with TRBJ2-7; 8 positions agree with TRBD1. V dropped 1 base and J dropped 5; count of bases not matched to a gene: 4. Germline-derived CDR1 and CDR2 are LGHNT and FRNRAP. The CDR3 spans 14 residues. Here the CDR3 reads CASGLGTGIDEQYF. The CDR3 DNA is TGTGCTAGTGGTTTGGGGACAGGGATAGACGAGCAGTACTTC.

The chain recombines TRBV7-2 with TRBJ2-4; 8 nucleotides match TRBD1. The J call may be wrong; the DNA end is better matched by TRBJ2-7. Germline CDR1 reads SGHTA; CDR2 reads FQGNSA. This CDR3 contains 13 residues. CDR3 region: CASSSKTGVEQYF. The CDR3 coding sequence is TGTGCCAGCAGCTCAAAGACAGGGGTCGAGCAGTACTTC.

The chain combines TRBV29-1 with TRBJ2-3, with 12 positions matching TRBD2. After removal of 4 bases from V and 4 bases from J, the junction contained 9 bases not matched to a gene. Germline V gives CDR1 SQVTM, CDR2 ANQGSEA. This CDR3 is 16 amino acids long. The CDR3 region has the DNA TGCAGCGTTGCTGGACTAGCGGGATGGATCTCAGATACGCAGTATTTT. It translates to CSVAGLAGWISDTQYF.

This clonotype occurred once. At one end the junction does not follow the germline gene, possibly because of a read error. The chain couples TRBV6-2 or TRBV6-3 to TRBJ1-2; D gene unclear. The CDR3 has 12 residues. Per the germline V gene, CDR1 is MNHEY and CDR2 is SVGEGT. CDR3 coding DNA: TGTACCAGCTCAGATAGCAACTATGGCTACACCTTC. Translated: CTSSDSNYGYTF.

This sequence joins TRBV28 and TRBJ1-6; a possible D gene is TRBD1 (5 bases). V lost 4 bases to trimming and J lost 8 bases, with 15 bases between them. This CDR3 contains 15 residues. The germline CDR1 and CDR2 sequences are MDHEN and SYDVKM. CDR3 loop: CASSSQGPQYSPLHF. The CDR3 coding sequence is TGTGCCAGCAGTTCTCAGGGTCCCCAATATTCACCCCTCCACTTT.